One sample yielded the 4 T cell receptor beta chains listed below, sequenced in a study of blood T cell repertoires in COVID-19. Method: immunoSEQ multiplex PCR; TCRdb's copy keeps in-frame clones and lacks some. The table records approximately 200,000 clones, about 82% of them present only once. Specimen: PBMCs or T cells enriched from blood (not recorded which). All receptors come from a woman in her twenties or thirties who had recovered from COVID-19.

V is TRBV27 and J is TRBJ2-1, with 12 bases lining up with TRBD2. The CDR3 runs to 16 residues. V lost 1 base to trimming and J lost 8 bases; unmatched junction nucleotides: 6. CDR1 is MNHEY and CDR2 is SMNVEV in the germline V gene (reference sequence). In DNA, the CDR3 is TGTGCCAGCAGTTTATTCTCTAGCGGGAGGGTCGATGAGCAGTTCTTC. Translating gives CASSLFSSGRVDEQFF.

Here the CDR3 DNA reads TGTGCCAGCAGCCAAGGACAGGGATCTGGGAGCACTGAAGCTTTCTTT. Its protein product is CASSQGQGSGSTEAFF. The chain is built from TRBV3-1 (or the pseudogene TRBV3-2) and TRBJ1-1; 7 nucleotides match TRBD1. This CDR3 is 16 amino acids long. Per germline, CDR1 LGHDT and CDR2 YNNKEL (reference sequence). V was clipped by 1 base and J by 4 bases; unmatched bases: 9.

This clone was recorded once. This sequence joins TRBV14 and TRBJ2-7; 9 bases align to TRBD2. The V gene end was trimmed by 6 bases and the J gene end by 3 bases; junction bases not matched to a gene: 3. CDR3 size: 13 residues. CDR1 SGHDN and CDR2 FVKESK come from the germline V gene. In DNA, the CDR3 is TGTGCCAGCAGACTAGCGGGTTACTACGAGCAGTACTTC. Translation gives CASRLAGYYEQYF.

The chain has TRBV7-9 and TRBJ2-3; 7 bases agree with TRBD2. The germline V gene encodes CDR1 SEHNR and CDR2 FQNEAQ (reference sequence). CDR3 length equals 13 residues. Trimming at V came to 2 bases and at J to 6 bases, leaving 2 bases not matched to a gene. CDR3 DNA: TGTGCCAGCAGCTTAATACTAGCGGATACGCAGTATTTT. As protein: CASSLILADTQYF.